What follows is one TCR beta chain and its context. Study processing details: Quantification of nucleated cells was approximated via reference gene primer amplification. Data came from immunoSEQ multiplex PCR; TCRdb stores just in-frame clones and leaves some out. That table furnishes V, J and clone size, whereas the DNA furnished D and trimming. The table has about 250,000 clones, around 89% seen once. The CDR3 is 16 amino acids. Germline CDR1 is SNHLY and CDR2 is FYNNEI. Trimming cost V 6 bases and J 3 bases; bases outside gene matches: 11. Individuals aged 18 to 89 years were recruited from fewer than 30 US areas. Cohort 3 donors counted as recovered after two negative PCRs, clearance, or resolved symptoms. These data belong to a study of blood T cell repertoires in COVID-19. Turning to the study itself: The study drew acute and convalescent COVID-19 samples from the United States, Italy and Spain.

This TCR came from a woman between 18 and 29 years old who had recovered from COVID-19. Specimen: PBMCs or T cells enriched from blood (not recorded which). This chain uses TRBV2 with TRBJ2-3; TRBD1 matches 8 bases. The CDR3 spells CASRTDRVGRTDTQYF. The CDR3 DNA follows: TGTGCCAGCAGGACGGACAGGGTGGGGAGAACAGATACGCAGTATTTT.